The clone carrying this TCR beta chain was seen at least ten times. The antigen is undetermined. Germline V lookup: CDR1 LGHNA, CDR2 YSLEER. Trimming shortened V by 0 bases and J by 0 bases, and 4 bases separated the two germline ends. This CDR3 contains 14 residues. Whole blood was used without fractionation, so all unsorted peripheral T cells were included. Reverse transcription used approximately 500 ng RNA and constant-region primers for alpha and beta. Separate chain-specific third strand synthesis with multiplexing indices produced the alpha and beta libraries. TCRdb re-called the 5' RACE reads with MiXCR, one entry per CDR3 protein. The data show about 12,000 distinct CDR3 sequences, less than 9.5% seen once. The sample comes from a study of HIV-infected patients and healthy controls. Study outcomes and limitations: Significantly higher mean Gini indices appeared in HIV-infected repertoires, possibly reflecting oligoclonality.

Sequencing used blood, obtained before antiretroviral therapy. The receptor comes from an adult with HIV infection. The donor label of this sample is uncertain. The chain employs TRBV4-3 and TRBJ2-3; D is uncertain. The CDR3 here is CASSQDPSTDTQYF. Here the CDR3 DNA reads TGCGCCAGCAGCCAAGATCCCAGCACAGATACGCAGTATTTT.